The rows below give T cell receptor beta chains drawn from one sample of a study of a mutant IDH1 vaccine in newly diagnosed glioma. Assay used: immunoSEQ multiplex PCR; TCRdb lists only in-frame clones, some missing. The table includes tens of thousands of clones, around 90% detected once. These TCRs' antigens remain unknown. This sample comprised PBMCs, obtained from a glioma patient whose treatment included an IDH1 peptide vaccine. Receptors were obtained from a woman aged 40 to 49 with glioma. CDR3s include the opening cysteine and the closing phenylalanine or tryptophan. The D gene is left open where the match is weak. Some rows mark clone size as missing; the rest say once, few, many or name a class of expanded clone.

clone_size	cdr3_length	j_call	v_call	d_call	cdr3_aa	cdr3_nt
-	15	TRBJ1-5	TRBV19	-	CASSIKSYSNQPQHF	TGTGCCAGTAGTATTAAAAGCTATAGCAATCAGCCCCAGCATTTT
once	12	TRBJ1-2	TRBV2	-	CASSAHRYGYTF	TGTGCCAGCAGTGCACATAGATATGGCTACACCTTC
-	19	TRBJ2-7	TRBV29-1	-	CSVLQLRGGVIPGAYEQYF	TGCAGCGTCCTCCAACTCCGGGGAGGGGTCATACCAGGGGCCTACGAGCAGTACTTC
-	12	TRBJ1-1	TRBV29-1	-	CSAKTTNTEAFF	TGCAGCGCTAAGACAACTAACACTGAAGCTTTCTTT
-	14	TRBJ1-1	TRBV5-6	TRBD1	CASSFLDRAPEAFF	TGTGCCAGCAGCTTCCTGGACAGGGCGCCTGAAGCTTTCTTT
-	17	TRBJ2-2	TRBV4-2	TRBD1	CASSQDRDRGQTGELFF	TGTGCCAGCAGCCAAGACCGGGACAGGGGGCAAACCGGGGAGCTGTTTTTT
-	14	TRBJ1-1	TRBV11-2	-	CASSPAGEGTEAFF	TGTGCCAGCAGTCCGGCGGGGGAGGGCACTGAAGCTTTCTTT
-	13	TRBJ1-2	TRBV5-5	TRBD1	CASSLQGAGGYTF	TGTGCCAGCAGCTTGCAGGGGGCGGGAGGCTACACCTTC
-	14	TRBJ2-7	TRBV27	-	CASSPTLSSYEQYF	TGTGCCAGCAGTCCAACACTCAGCTCCTACGAGCAGTACTTC
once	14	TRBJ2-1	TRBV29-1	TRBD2	CSVGDYTSGNEQFF	TGCAGCGTTGGGGACTATACTAGCGGCAATGAGCAGTTCTTC
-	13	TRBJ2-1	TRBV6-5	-	CASRESSYNEQFF	TGTGCCAGCAGGGAGAGCTCCTACAATGAGCAGTTCTTC
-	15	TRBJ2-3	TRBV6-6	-	CASSYGGTGTDTQYF	TGTGCCAGCAGTTACGGTGGGACTGGCACAGATACGCAGTATTTT
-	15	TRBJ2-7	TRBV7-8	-	CASSTPRGVAYEQYF	TGTGCCAGCAGCACCCCGAGGGGTGTCGCCTACGAGCAGTACTTC
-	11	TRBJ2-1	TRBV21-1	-	CASSEDDEQFF	TGTGCCAGCAGCGAAGACGATGAGCAGTTCTTC